Shown below are 30 T cell receptor beta chains from a single sample sequenced in a study of human T cells and chemical hapten exposure. TCRdb redid the calling of the RACE reads with MiXCR, one entry per CDR3 protein. Here the sample spans 80,000 to 95,000 distinct CDR3 sequences, around 10% being singletons. Stated time point: pre-sensitization, week 0. The treatment: therapeutic diphenylcyclopropenone sensitization with weekly scalp DPC. The source material was whole blood, sampled in connection with sensitization to the hapten diphenylcyclopropenone (DPC). The receptor set was obtained from a woman in her forties with alopecia areata. Some clones in this sample may be carry-over from other donors' samples.

This rearrangement joins TRBV11-2 to TRBJ2-7; D possibly uses TRBD1 or TRBD2 (5 bases each). Trimming removed 4 bases from V and 6 bases from J, with 13 bases in between. There are 13 residues in the CDR3. Germline V gene lookup returns CDR1 SGHAT and CDR2 FQNNGV. CDR3 protein: CASSSRGIFEQYF. CDR3 in DNA: TGTGCCAGCAGCTCTCGGGGCATATTCGAGCAGTACTTC.

This clonotype was seen repeatedly, ten times or more. The CDR3 here is CASSPGGQGAYGYTF. CDR3 nucleotides: TGTGCCAGCAGCCCTGGAGGGCAGGGGGCCTATGGCTACACCTTC. V is TRBV7-9 and J is TRBJ1-2; TRBD1 matches at 8 bases. Losses at the gene ends were 5 bases for V and 4 bases for J; bases not matched to a gene: 9. From germline, CDR1 is SEHNR and CDR2 FQNEAQ (reference sequence). This CDR3 region has 15 residues.

This clonotype was picked up a small number of times. This chain links TRBV29-1 with TRBJ1-1, with 9 bases fitting TRBD1. The ends lost 1 base at V and 3 bases at J; junction bases unmatched: 9. Germline assignment: CDR1 SQVTM and CDR2 ANQGSEA. CDR3 length equals 16 residues. CDR3 in DNA: TGCAGCGTTGAAGGGGGACAGGGAAATTGGGACACTGAAGCTTTCTTT. Protein product: CSVEGGQGNWDTEAFF.

The sample holds many counts of this clonotype. The chain uses TRBV7-9 and TRBJ1-3; TRBD1 matches 7 bases. Trimming removed 3 bases from V and 6 bases from J; junction bases left unmatched: 5. Germline V CDR1 and CDR2: SEHNR, FQNEAQ (reference sequence). The CDR3 is made up of 14 amino acids. DNA for the CDR3: TGTGCCAGCAGCTTCGACGGACAGGAAAACACCATATATTTT. The encoded protein is CASSFDGQENTIYF.

This clonotype is medium-sized (0.01 to 0.1%) in the sample. The chain has TRBV6-2 or TRBV6-3 and TRBJ2-1; 11 bases fit TRBD2. Germline V lookup: CDR1 MNHEY, CDR2 SVGEGT. This CDR3 is 16 amino acids long. V dropped 0 bases and J dropped 4; count of bases not matched to a gene: 2. The CDR3 sequence: CASSYSLAGGYNEQFF. The DNA of the CDR3 is TGTGCCAGCAGTTACTCGCTAGCGGGGGGATACAATGAGCAGTTCTTC.

This clonotype was seen more than once but under ten times. The chain has TRBV28 and TRBJ2-3; the D call may be TRBD1 or TRBD2 (5 bases each). The CDR3 contains 12 residues. V was cut by 10 bases and J by 2 bases, with 10 bases left in between. In germline, CDR1 is MDHEN, CDR2 SYDVKM. The CDR3 DNA follows: TGTGCCATCTCGGGGACCACAGATACGCAGTATTTT. Protein sequence: CAISGTTDTQYF.

This clonotype appeared many times. The chain employs TRBV20-1 and TRBJ2-7; D gene ambiguous. This CDR3 has 11 residues. CDR1 is DFQATT and CDR2 is SNEGSKA in the germline V gene (reference sequence). Trimming removed 0 bases from V and 9 bases from J, with 9 bases in between. This chain's CDR3 is CSARDGQGQYF. The CDR3 DNA is TGCAGTGCTAGAGATGGGCAAGGGCAGTACTTC.

This clonotype was counted only a few times. The rearrangement links TRBV3-1 to TRBJ2-3; 8 bases map to TRBD2. Germline V lookup: CDR1 LGHDT, CDR2 YNNKEL (reference sequence). The trim removed 4 bases at V and 3 bases at J, leaving 12 bases unmatched. This CDR3 is 17 amino acids long. CDR3 sequence (DNA): TGTGCCAGCAGCCCAGGATATGGTAGCGGGGCGACAGATACGCAGTATTTT. Translation: CASSPGYGSGATDTQYF.

The rearrangement links TRBV18 to TRBJ2-7; TRBD1 aligns across 9 bases. The CDR3 extends over 14 amino acids. V trimming: 6 bases; J trimming: 2 bases; junction bases outside the gene matches: 5. Germline V lookup: CDR1 KGHSH, CDR2 LQKENI. Here the CDR3 reads CASSNRDRAYEQYF. CDR3 bases: TGTGCCAGCTCCAACCGGGACAGGGCCTACGAGCAGTACTTC.

V and J are TRBV12-3 or TRBV12-4 and TRBJ2-7; D is perhaps TRBD2 (7 bases). V shed 5 bases and J shed 6 bases, with 20 bases lying between them. CDR3 size: 15 residues. The DNA for the CDR3 is TGTGCCAGCAGTCACCCGGGGAGGGGGTCACTCGAGCAGTACTTC. Protein: CASSHPGRGSLEQYF.

A single count supports this clonotype. This clone may be a read error of a much larger clone one base away. This chain links TRBV20-1 with TRBJ1-1; D is ambiguous. V dropped 8 bases and J dropped 7 bases, with 17 bases sitting between them. Germline CDR1 DFQATT, CDR2 SNEGSKA (reference sequence). The CDR3 spans 12 residues. The CDR3 protein is CSPGPFGDEAFF. As DNA, the CDR3 is TGCAGTCCTGGCCCCTTCGGAGATGAAGCTTTCTTT.

This clonotype came up a few times. The V call is TRBV6-2 or TRBV6-3, the J call TRBJ2-7, with 7 bases fitting TRBD1. Losses at the gene ends were 7 bases for V and 2 bases for J; bases not matched to a gene: 8. Germline values: CDR1 MNHEY, CDR2 SVGEGT. This CDR3 is 14 amino acids long. CDR3 residues: CASNDHRGAYEQYF. CDR3 DNA: TGTGCCAGCAACGACCACAGGGGAGCCTACGAGCAGTACTTC.

This chain connects TRBV11-2 to TRBJ2-1, with a possible D match to TRBD1 (5 bases). V gave up 3 bases and J gave up 6 bases, with 9 bases separating them. The CDR3 loop spans 13 amino acids. Germline CDR1 is SGHAT and CDR2 is FQNNGV. The CDR3 spells CASSFRVGNEQFF. CDR3 bases: TGTGCCAGCAGCTTCAGGGTGGGCAATGAGCAGTTCTTC.

Points on this clonotype: A much larger clone lies one base from this, so it may be a read error. V and J are TRBV6-2 or TRBV6-3 and TRBJ2-2, with 7 bases lining up with TRBD1. Unmatched junction bases numbered 18, after V lost 2 bases and J lost 3 bases. This CDR3 has 20 amino acids. In germline, CDR1 is MNHEY, CDR2 SVGEGT. The chain's CDR3 is CASSYGTLSWSGGDTGELFF. The CDR3 coding sequence is TGTGCCAGCAGTTACGGCACCCTCAGTTGGTCAGGGGGAGACACCGGGGAGCTGTTTTTT.

This clonotype was picked up a small number of times. This chain uses TRBV20-1 with TRBJ1-3, with unresolved D. CDR1 is DFQATT, CDR2 SNEGSKA, per germline (reference sequence). V was cut by 3 bases and J by 2 bases, with 8 bases left in between. This CDR3 has 13 amino acids. The CDR3 DNA sequence: TGCAGTGCTAGTACCGGCCCTGGAAACACCATATATTTT. Translation gives CSASTGPGNTIYF.

Only a few counts were recorded for this clonotype. The rearrangement joins TRBV10-2 to TRBJ2-7; D tentatively fits TRBD1 or TRBD2 (5 bases each). CDR1 is WSHSY and CDR2 is SAAADI in the germline V gene. The CDR3 covers 14 residues. The V end lost 4 bases, the J end lost 0 bases, and 10 bases lay between the germline ends. Here the CDR3 DNA reads TGCGCCAGCAGTGCAGCAGGGACCTCCTACGAGCAGTACTTC. Translated, it gives CASSAAGTSYEQYF.

This clonotype is termed large. This sequence joins TRBV6-2 or TRBV6-3 and TRBJ2-2; D ambiguous. V lost 0 bases to trimming and J lost 5 bases, with 1 base between them. Per the germline V gene, CDR1 is MNHEY and CDR2 is SVGEGT. CDR3 size: 12 residues. The CDR3 coding sequence is TGTGCCAGCAGTTACTCTACCGGGGAGCTGTTTTTT. Translation: CASSYSTGELFF.

The genes are TRBV7-2 and TRBJ1-5; D unresolved. Deletions cut 3 bases from V and 4 bases from J, with 10 bases between. Germline V gene sequence: CDR1 SGHTA, CDR2 FQGNSA. The CDR3 is 14 residues long. The CDR3 loop is CASSLGNLNQPQHF. In DNA, the CDR3 is TGTGCCAGCAGCTTGGGGAATTTGAATCAGCCCCAGCATTTT.

This clonotype occurred many times. The J gene is TRBJ1-2, the V gene TRBV29-1; TRBD1 might be the D (6 bases). Trimming left V 0 bases short and J 2 bases short, with 22 bases between. This CDR3 is built from 18 residues. In germline, CDR1 is SQVTM, CDR2 ANQGSEA. The CDR3, as DNA: TGCAGCGTTGAAGATCGAGGTGTTAAAGCGACAGGAAACTATGGCTACACCTTC. This translates into CSVEDRGVKATGNYGYTF.

This clonotype was picked up many times. The genes are TRBV7-2 and TRBJ1-6; D gene ambiguous. V lost 1 base and J 8 bases, leaving 27 bases between the germline ends. CDR1 is SGHTA, CDR2 FQGNSA, per germline. The CDR3 is 20 amino acids. The CDR3 protein is CASSLEETPQRAKRDSPLHF. The CDR3 DNA sequence: TGTGCCAGCAGCTTAGAAGAAACTCCCCAAAGGGCCAAGCGTGATTCACCCCTCCACTTT.

This clonotype was detected a few times. The chain has TRBV5-1 and TRBJ2-1; a possible D gene is TRBD2 (6 bases). V was trimmed by 4 bases and J by 6 bases, leaving 11 bases between them. Germline CDR1 is SGHRS and CDR2 is YFSETQ. The CDR3 extends over 13 amino acids. CDR3 DNA: TGCGCCAGCAGCCGCATGGGGGGCAATGAGCAGTTCTTC. Its protein is CASSRMGGNEQFF.

In this sample, this clonotype turned up many times. J is TRBJ2-3 and V is TRBV6-6, with 11 bases that match TRBD2. Germline V lookup: CDR1 MNHNY, CDR2 SVGAGI (reference sequence). The CDR3 length is 16 residues. The J segment lost 2 bases and the V segment lost 6 bases, leaving 7 bases of the junction unmatched. As DNA, the CDR3 is TGTGCCAGCAGGCCCCTAGCGGGGGGATTCACAGATACGCAGTATTTT. Its protein is CASRPLAGGFTDTQYF.

This clonotype has only a few counts. The chain has TRBV20-1 and TRBJ2-7; D is possibly TRBD1 (6 bases). With 5 bases removed from V and 0 bases from J, the gap between germline ends came to 17 bases. The germline V gene has CDR1 DFQATT and CDR2 SNEGSKA (reference sequence). CDR3 length: 15 amino acids. CDR3 amino acids: CSAPSLRDISYEQYF. The CDR3 nucleotides are TGCAGTGCTCCCAGCCTCCGGGACATCTCCTACGAGCAGTACTTC.

This clonotype was seen a few times. This chain uses TRBV20-1 with TRBJ2-7; 7 bases are shared with TRBD2. The V gene's germline CDR1 is DFQATT and CDR2 SNEGSKA (reference sequence). The CDR3 runs to 12 residues. Losses at the gene ends were 3 bases for V and 7 bases for J; bases not matched to a gene: 6. CDR3 loop: CSASGGTREQYF. The CDR3 DNA reads TGCAGTGCTAGCGGGGGGACCCGAGAGCAGTACTTC.

As DNA, the CDR3 is TGTGCCAGCAGTTCCCCGAGCACAGATACGCAGTATTTT. Protein: CASSSPSTDTQYF. The V and J genes are TRBV12-3 or TRBV12-4 and TRBJ2-3; no clear D gene. Trimming cost V 4 bases and J 0 bases, with 5 bases left between them. There are 13 residues in the CDR3.

This clonotype was counted at least ten times. This chain uses TRBV29-1 with TRBJ2-7; D perhaps matches TRBD1 (6 bases). Looked up from germline, CDR1 is SQVTM and CDR2 is ANQGSEA. V lost 8 bases and J lost 1, with 12 bases in between. This CDR3 contains 12 residues. The DNA for the CDR3 is TGCAGCATCCGGACAGTATCCTACGAGCAGTACTTC. Translation: CSIRTVSYEQYF.

This clonotype appeared a few times. This chain connects TRBV28 to TRBJ1-4; tentatively, D is TRBD1 (5 bases). The CDR3 spans 14 residues. The ends were cut back, 5 bases at V and 2 bases at J, with 9 bases in the middle. Germline CDR1 is MDHEN and CDR2 is SYDVKM. The CDR3 bases are TGTGCCAGCAGTAACCCAGGGACTAATGAAAAACTGTTTTTT. As protein: CASSNPGTNEKLFF. The whole variable domain, filled in from reference TRBV28 and TRBJ1-4, reads DVKVTQSSRYLVKRTGEKVFLECVQDMDHENMFWYRQDPGLGLRLIYFSYDVKMKEKGDIPEGYSVSREKKERFSLILESASTNQTSMYLCASSNPGTNEKLFFGSGTQLSVL.

This clonotype was recorded a few times. V and J are TRBV2 and TRBJ1-5; D gene unclear. Trimming stripped 6 bases from V and 2 bases from J, with 14 bases between. This CDR3 contains 15 residues. Looked up from germline, CDR1 is SNHLY and CDR2 is FYNNEI. The CDR3 protein is CASSPSRDGNQPQHF. The CDR3 coding sequence is TGTGCCAGCAGCCCGAGTAGGGATGGCAATCAGCCCCAGCATTTT. The variable domain in full, completed from reference TRBV2 and TRBJ1-5, reads EPEVTQTPSHQVTQMGQEVILRCVPISNHLYFYWYRQILGQKVEFLVSFYNNEISEKSEIFDDQFSVERPDGSNFTLKIRSTKLEDSAMYFCASSPSRDGNQPQHFGDGTRLSIL.

The chain has TRBV10-3 and TRBJ1-2, with D possibly matching TRBD1 (6 bases). Trimming stripped 11 bases from V and 4 bases from J, with 23 bases between. Germline CDR1 is ENHRY and CDR2 is SYGVKD. The CDR3 length is 15 residues. CDR3 sequence reads: CAGAPEQGTIYGYTF. CDR3 DNA sequence: TGTGCCGGTGCCCCGGAACAGGGAACCATCTATGGCTACACCTTC.

This clonotype was seen at least ten times. For the CDR3, the DNA is TGTGCCAGCACCGCGAACACCGGGGAGCTGTTTTTT. It yields the protein CASTANTGELFF. This chain links TRBV12-3 or TRBV12-4 with TRBJ2-2; no definite D call. This CDR3 comprises 12 residues. Trimming stripped 7 bases from V and 0 bases from J, with 3 bases between.